These 2 T cell receptor beta chains originate from one sample sequenced in a study of naive CD8 T cells in extremely preterm neonates. Elective cesarean births at 37-41 weeks, without labor or membrane rupture, supplied the cord blood. Profiled with immunoSEQ multiplex PCR; TCRdb holds only in-frame clones, not every one. In the table there are 7,500 to 9,500 clones, about 98% of which are singletons. Input material: naive CD8+ T cells from cord blood. The source is a newborn in good health.

The chain is built from TRBV15 and TRBJ2-5, with TRBD1 matching 7 bases. The CDR3 is 15 residues long. J gave up 1 base and V 0 bases, and 2 bases lay outside the gene matches. CDR1 is LNHNV and CDR2 is YYDKDF in the germline V gene (reference sequence). CDR3 sequence (DNA): TGTGCCACCAGCAGAGAGACAGGGTCCCAAGAGACCCAGTACTTC. This sequence encodes CATSRETGSQETQYF.

This chain uses TRBV27 with TRBJ2-3; perhaps TRBD2 as D (6 bases). This CDR3 is 13 amino acids long. CDR1 is MNHEY, CDR2 SMNVEV, per germline (reference sequence). The germline V and J ends were trimmed by 0 bases and 5 bases, with 6 bases remaining between them. Here the CDR3 reads CASSLSGGDTQYF. CDR3 DNA: TGTGCCAGCAGTTTATCGGGGGGAGATACGCAGTATTTT.